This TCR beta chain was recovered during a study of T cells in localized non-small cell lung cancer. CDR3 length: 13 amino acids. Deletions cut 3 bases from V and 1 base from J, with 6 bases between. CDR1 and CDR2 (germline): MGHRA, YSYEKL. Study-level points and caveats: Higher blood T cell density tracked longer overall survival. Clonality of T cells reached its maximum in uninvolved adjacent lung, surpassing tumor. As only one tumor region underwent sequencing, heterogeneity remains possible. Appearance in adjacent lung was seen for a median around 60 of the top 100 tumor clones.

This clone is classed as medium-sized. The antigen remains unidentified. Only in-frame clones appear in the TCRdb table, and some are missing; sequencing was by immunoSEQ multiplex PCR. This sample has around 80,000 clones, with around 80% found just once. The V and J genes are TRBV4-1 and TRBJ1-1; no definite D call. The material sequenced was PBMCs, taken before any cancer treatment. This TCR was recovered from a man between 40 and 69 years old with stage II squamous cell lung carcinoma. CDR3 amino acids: CASSHQGNTEAFF. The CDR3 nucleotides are TGCGCCAGCAGCCATCAAGGGAACACTGAAGCTTTCTTT.